One sample yielded the 27 T cell receptor delta chains listed below, sequenced in a study of delta chains in infants with herpesvirus infections. PBMC RNA was reverse transcribed using gamma-chain- and delta-chain-specific primers. TCRdb re-analyzed the RT-PCR reads via CATT. The sample gives 950 to 1,500 delta-chain clones, under 35% of which show up once; approximately 7.3% is in the top ten. The input for sequencing was peripheral blood, taken at time point 1 of longitudinal follow-up. These receptors were obtained from a human donor who was a Ugandan infant, either HIV-exposed or HIV-unexposed (not recorded which).

Comment on this clone: This likely reflects a read error, since a far larger clone is one base away. CDR3 DNA: TGTGCTCTTGGGGATGACCTTCCCCATGACACTGGGGGATACCGTCCTACACCCGATAAACTCATCTTT. It translates to CALGDDLPHDTGGYRPTPDKLIF. The gene calls are TRDV1 and TRDJ1; 12 bases match TRDD3. V dropped 3 bases and J dropped 3; count of bases not matched to a gene: 26. The CDR3 is made up of 23 amino acids. CDR1 TSWWSYY and CDR2 QGS come from the germline V gene.

A note on this clone: Just one base apart from a much larger clone, this may be a read error. The rearrangement links TRDV1 to TRDJ1; tentative D call: TRDD3 (5 bases). Germline V gives CDR1 TSWWSYY, CDR2 QGS. This CDR3 is 11 amino acids long. This CDR3 reads CAPGSTDKLIF. The CDR3 nucleotides read TGTGCTCCTGGGTCTACCGATAAACTCATCTTT.

A note on this clone: This sequence may be a read error, since a much larger clone differs from it by one base. CDR3 sequence (DNA): TGTGCTCTTGGGGAACTTGGGGGGTCCCCCACCGATAAACTCATCTTT. This encodes CALGELGGSPTDKLIF. The genes are TRDV1 and TRDJ1, with D possibly TRDD3 on 6 matching bases. The CDR3 has 16 amino acids. Trimming removed 0 bases at V and 1 base at J, with 12 bases between. Germline CDR1 is TSWWSYY and CDR2 is QGS.

By frequency in the sample, this clone is medium-sized. The J gene is TRDJ1; the V gene was not called; the table gives TRDD3 as D, unverified against the DNA. This CDR3 has 27 amino acids. CDR3 loop: CSSYAGSNKLAEIRPSYRGYGTDKLIF. DNA of the CDR3: TGCAGCTCATATGCAGGCAGCAACAAATTGGCGGAAATTCGACCTTCCTACAGGGGATACGGTACCGATAAACTCATCTTT.

As for this clone: This may come from a read error, since a much larger clone is one base off. The V gene is TRDV2, the J gene TRDJ3; the D call may be TRDD2 or TRDD3 (7 bases each). Germline V gives CDR1 GEAIGNYY, CDR2 EKD. The CDR3 is made up of 27 amino acids. The CDR3 loop reads CACDPVPSSYWGSPDRPLDGDTRRMFF. CDR3 bases: TGTGCCTGTGACCCGGTACCTTCCTCCTACTGGGGATCTCCGGATAGACCCCTAGACGGGGACACCCGACGGATGTTTTTC.

About this clone itself: A much larger clone differs from this one at a single base, so this may be a read error. The J gene is TRDJ3, the V gene TRDV2; 12 positions match TRDD3. Germline CDR1 reads GEAIGNYY; CDR2 reads EKD. The CDR3 loop spans 18 amino acids. The CDR3 protein is CACDSTGGYSRDTRQMFF. As DNA, the CDR3 is TGTGCCTGTGACAGTACTGGGGGATACTCCCGGGACACCCGACAGATGTTTTTC.

Of note for this clone: A single base separates this from a much larger clone, so it may be a read error. The chain carries TRDV1 and TRDJ1; 8 bases fit TRDD3. Germline V gene data show CDR1 as TSWWSYY and CDR2 as QGS. This CDR3 is 21 amino acids long. CDR3 bases: TGTGCTTTTGGGGAACAACCTCCCATATGGCCACTGGGGGCCTACACCGATAAACTCATCTTT. It codes for CAFGEQPPIWPLGAYTDKLIF.

The V and J genes are TRDV3 and TRDJ1; TRDD3 aligns across 10 bases. With V trimmed by 1 base and J by 0 bases, 14 bases remained unmatched. Germline CDR1 TVYSNPD, CDR2 GDNSRS (reference sequence). This CDR3 spans 18 amino acids. The CDR3 DNA reads as TGTGCCTTTACAACCCGGTGGGGGATACAAGGATACACCGATAAACTCATCTTT. Amino acids: CAFTTRWGIQGYTDKLIF.

This clone is large within its sample. The chain links TRDV1 to TRDJ1, with 11 positions matching TRDD3. The CDR3 loop spans 22 amino acids. With V trimmed by 4 bases and J by 1 base, 23 bases remained unmatched. Germline V gene sequence: CDR1 TSWWSYY, CDR2 QGS. The CDR3 DNA is TGTGCTCTTGGGGGACGTCTTGGGGAACCTTACTGGGGGATAGGCCCCACCGATAAACTCATCTTT. Encoded protein: CALGGRLGEPYWGIGPTDKLIF.

The V and J genes are TRAV38-2/DV8 and TRDJ1; 9 bases agree with TRDD3. Unmatched junction bases numbered 22, after V lost 1 base and J lost 0 bases. Germline loops: CDR1 TSESDYY, CDR2 QEAYKQQN. The CDR3 consists of 22 residues. In DNA form, the CDR3 reads TGTGCTTATAGGAGCCCTTGCCTCGAGCGTACTGGGGGACCCCATTACACCGATAAACTCATCTTT. The encoded protein is CAYRSPCLERTGGPHYTDKLIF.

This clone was observed a few times. The gene calls are TRAV29/DV5 and TRDJ3; 9 bases match TRDD3. Germline CDR1 and CDR2: NSMFDY and ISSIKDK. This CDR3 comprises 19 residues. V lost 2 bases and J lost 1; bases outside the gene matches: 10. The CDR3 nucleotides read TGTGCAGCAAGTTTCGACTGGGGGACTCCTTCCTGGGACACCCGACAGATGTTTTTC. As protein: CAASFDWGTPSWDTRQMFF.

A few counts support this clone. Compared with germline, one end of the junction differs, possibly owing to a read error. J is TRDJ1 and V is TRAV29/DV5; 9 positions match TRDD2. Germline CDR1 NSMFDY, CDR2 ISSIKDK. The CDR3 sequence is 20 residues long. The CDR3 region is CAASARLPTKLGRKTGKLIF. DNA for the CDR3: TGTGCAGCAAGCGCCCGCCTTCCTACGAAACTGGGGCGTAAGACCGGTAAACTCATCTTT.

With respect to this clone: A junction end diverges from the germline sequence, so it may reflect a read error. V usage is TRDV3 and J usage is TRDJ1; 11 positions match TRDD3. The CDR3 is made up of 15 amino acids. Germline lookup yields CDR1 TVYSNPD and CDR2 GDNSRS (reference sequence). As DNA, the CDR3 is TGTGCCTTAGAAGTTTTCCTGGGGGATACCGGTAAACTCATCTTT. It specifies CALEVFLGDTGKLIF. Based on the CDR3 plus reference TRDV3 and TRDJ1, the full variable domain is CDKVTQSSPDQTVASGSEVVLLCTYDTVYSNPDLFWYRIRPDYSFQFVFYGDNSRSEGADFTQGRFSVKHILTQKAFHLVISPVRTEDSATYYCALEVFLGDTGKLIFGKGTRVTVEP.

Concerning this clone: A far larger clone is only one base removed, so a read error is likely. V usage is TRAV38-2/DV8 and J usage is TRDJ1; 7 bases match TRDD3. Germline V CDR1 and CDR2: TSESDYY, QEAYKQQN. CDR3 length: 19 amino acids. The CDR3 sequence is CAYRNPTTSAGGPTHKLIF. Here the CDR3 DNA reads TGTGCTTATAGGAACCCTACTACGTCGGCTGGGGGTCCCACCCATAAACTCATCTTT.

This clone was detected only a few times. A much larger clone differs from this one at a single base, so this may be a read error. Other DNA variants within this sample encode the same CDR3. The chain uses TRAV38-2/DV8 and TRDJ1, with D maybe TRDD2 (5 bases). The ends were cut back, 9 bases at V and 3 bases at J, with 33 bases in the middle. The CDR3 sequence is 19 residues long. In germline, CDR1 is TSESDYY, CDR2 QEAYKQQN. This CDR3 reads CACLPTPCLSPSYPDKLIF. CDR3 nucleotide sequence: TGTGCTTGTCTTCCCACGCCCTGCTTATCCCCCTCTTATCCCGATAAACTCATCTTT.

This clone turned up a few times. The V call is TRDV1, the J call TRDJ1, with TRDD3 as a possible D gene (8 bases). The CDR3 is 21 amino acids. The V gene lost 4 bases and the J gene lost 4 bases, with 34 bases spanning the gap. Germline CDR1 TSWWSYY, CDR2 QGS. CDR3 region: CALGVFPPAFLPPWGNDKLIF. Here the CDR3 DNA reads TGTGCTCTTGGGGTTTTCCCTCCCGCCTTCCTGCCTCCCTGGGGGAACGATAAACTCATCTTT.

This clone qualifies as large (0.1 to 1%). The V and J genes are TRDV3 and TRDJ2, with TRDD3 matching 9 bases. CDR1 is TVYSNPD and CDR2 is GDNSRS in the germline V gene (reference sequence). The CDR3 is 20 residues long. V lost 2 bases to trimming and J lost 0 bases; unmatched junction nucleotides: 19. This CDR3 reads CAFGGLPRLGEAPLTAQLFF. For the CDR3, the DNA is TGTGCCTTTGGAGGCCTTCCTCGACTGGGGGAGGCTCCTTTGACAGCACAACTCTTCTTT.

Relative to its sample, this clone is large (0.1 to 1%). The rearrangement links TRDV1 to TRDJ1, with unresolved D. Trimming left V 0 bases short and J 0 bases short, with 20 bases between. This CDR3 spans 19 amino acids. The germline V gene encodes CDR1 TSWWSYY and CDR2 QGS. The CDR3 here is CALGELVRGPRINTDKLIF. CDR3 nucleotide sequence: TGTGCTCTTGGGGAACTAGTCAGAGGGCCCCGAATCAACACCGATAAACTCATCTTT.

In its sample, this clone is large. The V and J genes are TRAV29/DV5 and TRDJ1; D is uncertain. Germline CDR1 reads NSMFDY; CDR2 reads ISSIKDK. The CDR3 runs to 16 residues. V dropped 1 base and J dropped 0 bases, with 16 bases sitting between them. The CDR3 spells CAASHSRSGYTDKLIF. DNA of the CDR3: TGTGCAGCAAGCCACTCCCGTTCAGGGTACACCGATAAACTCATCTTT.

Sample share makes this clone large. V is TRAV29/DV5 and J is TRDJ1, with TRDD3 matching 10 bases. Trimming cost V 0 bases and J 2 bases; bases outside gene matches: 10. CDR1 is NSMFDY and CDR2 is ISSIKDK in the germline V gene. This CDR3 comprises 17 residues. The CDR3 region is CAASAGLGDRRTDKLIF. The CDR3 nucleotides are TGTGCAGCAAGCGCTGGTCTGGGGGATAGGAGAACCGATAAACTCATCTTT.

This clone is labeled medium-sized. This chain connects TRDV1 to TRDJ1, with a weak D call TRDD3 (6 bases). Germline CDR1 is TSWWSYY and CDR2 is QGS. The CDR3 has 14 residues. The V gene lost 4 bases and the J gene lost 9 bases, with 18 bases spanning the gap. The CDR3 DNA is TGTGCTCTTGGGGTCTACGGGTACTGGGTCCAACTCATCTTT. Protein sequence: CALGVYGYWVQLIF.

The CDR3 is CACNLPGDTRMPGWDTRQMFF. CDR3 in DNA: TGTGCCTGTAACTTGCCGGGGGATACGCGTATGCCCGGCTGGGACACCCGACAGATGTTTTTC. V and J are TRDV2 and TRDJ3; TRDD3 matches at 10 bases. CDR1 and CDR2 (germline): GEAIGNYY, EKD. V dropped 6 bases and J dropped 3; count of bases not matched to a gene: 19. This CDR3 has 21 amino acids.

As to this clone: A clone one base away is much larger, so this may be a read error. This chain links TRDV1 with TRDJ1, with 13 bases aligning to TRDD3. Germline lookup yields CDR1 TSWWSYY and CDR2 QGS. V was pared by 0 bases and J by 4 bases, with 20 bases of the junction left unmatched. This CDR3 is built from 22 residues. CDR3 bases: TGTGCTCTTGGGGAACTACCCAGCGAAGCGGCTAGAACTGGGGGATACGACGATAAACTCATCTTT. It translates to CALGELPSEAARTGGYDDKLIF.

This clone was recorded a few times. A much larger clone lies a single base off, so this may be a read error. The same CDR3 also results from other DNA sequences found in this sample. The chain uses TRDV1 and TRDJ1, with 9 bases aligning to TRDD3. Germline loops: CDR1 TSWWSYY, CDR2 QGS. CDR3 size: 20 residues. CDR3 nucleotide sequence: TGTGCTCTTGGGGAACCGTCTAGCTGGGGGATCCTGAGGGACACCGATAAGCTCATCTTT. Its protein is CALGEPSSWGILRDTDKLIF.

The chain recombines TRDV1 with TRDJ1; no definite D call. Looked up from germline, CDR1 is TSWWSYY and CDR2 is QGS. The V end lost 8 bases, the J end lost 0 bases, and 7 bases lay between the germline ends. This CDR3 is built from 12 residues. The CDR3 DNA follows: TGTGCTCTTAAAGGGGACACCGATAAACTCATCTTT. It encodes CALKGDTDKLIF.

This clone showed up just a few times. The chain combines TRDV1 with TRDJ1; no clear D. Germline V lookup: CDR1 TSWWSYY, CDR2 QGS. The ends were cut back, 5 bases at V and 0 bases at J, with 28 bases in the middle. The CDR3 consists of 20 residues. As DNA, the CDR3 is TGTGCTCTTGGGAACCCGAGAAAAGGCGACGGTTCACCTTACACCGATAAACTCATCTTT. Protein sequence: CALGNPRKGDGSPYTDKLIF.

In its sample, this clone ranks as medium-sized (0.01 to 0.1%). The chain couples TRDV2 to TRDJ3, with 11 bases matching TRDD3. Germline V lookup: CDR1 GEAIGNYY, CDR2 EKD. The CDR3 is 18 amino acids. V gave up 2 bases and J gave up 0 bases; unmatched junction bases: 2. The DNA for the CDR3 is TGTGCCTGTGACAATACTGGGGGATACTCCTGGGACACCCGACAGATGTTTTTC. This gives the protein CACDNTGGYSWDTRQMFF.